Below, 5 T cell receptor beta chains from the same sample are listed, as sequenced in a study of T-cell reconstitution after alpha-beta-depleted transplantation in children. Preparation of the TCRbeta library involved a method that used unique molecular identifiers. TCRdb called the PCR reads again in MiXCR, with one record for every CDR3 protein. This table holds roughly 490,000 distinct CDR3 sequences, about an eighth found once. Sequenced material: PBMCs, mostly from graft donor cells, taken 180 days after TCRalphabeta/CD19-depleted stem cell transplant. The receptors derive from a female patient younger than 10 who had a stem cell transplant for aplastic anemia, so the T cells may come from the graft donor.

CDR3: CASSPPGIRNGYTF. In nucleotides, the CDR3 is TGTGCCAGCTCACCACCGGGGATCAGGAATGGCTACACCTTC. The rearrangement uses TRBV18 and TRBJ1-2; the D is unclear. Germline V gene sequence: CDR1 KGHSH, CDR2 LQKENI. The V end lost 0 bases, the J end lost 6 bases, and 11 bases lay between the germline ends. The CDR3 extends over 14 amino acids.

This clonotype was detected ten times or more. This chain links TRBV20-1 with TRBJ2-3; TRBD1 agrees at 11 bases. After removal of 0 bases from V and 4 bases from J, the junction contained 3 bases not matched to a gene. This CDR3 has 15 amino acids. Germline CDR1 reads DFQATT; CDR2 reads SNEGSKA (reference sequence). The CDR3 spells CSARERTGGPDTQYF. CDR3 in DNA: TGCAGTGCTAGAGAGAGGACAGGGGGCCCAGATACGCAGTATTTT.

This clonotype was counted between two and nine times. CDR3 sequence reads: CASTSGTSKTHGANEQFF. The CDR3 DNA reads TGTGCCAGTACCTCCGGGACTAGCAAAACACACGGCGCCAATGAGCAGTTCTTC. The genes are TRBV19 and TRBJ2-1, with TRBD2 matching 9 bases. CDR3 length: 18 amino acids. J gave up 6 bases and V 7 bases, and 19 bases lay outside the gene matches. Germline assignment: CDR1 LNHDA and CDR2 SQIVND (reference sequence).

This clonotype showed up many times. J is TRBJ2-7 and V is TRBV12-3 or TRBV12-4, with a tentative D call TRBD1 (5 bases). The CDR3 runs 16 residues. The V end lost 1 base, the J end lost 4 bases, and 17 bases lay between the germline ends. As DNA, the CDR3 is TGTGCCAGCAGTTTAGTAGTGTTCCAGGGCAGGTACGAGCAGTACTTC. Translating it yields CASSLVVFQGRYEQYF.

This clonotype was seen many times. The J gene is TRBJ1-4, the V gene TRBV5-1; D gene uncertain. CDR3 length equals 14 residues. V shed 4 bases and J shed 7 bases, with 14 bases lying between them. Germline CDR1 SGHRS, CDR2 YFSETQ. CDR3 bases: TGCGCCAGCAGCCAAGGGATGCCGAGTGAAAAACTGTTTTTT. Its translation is CASSQGMPSEKLFF.